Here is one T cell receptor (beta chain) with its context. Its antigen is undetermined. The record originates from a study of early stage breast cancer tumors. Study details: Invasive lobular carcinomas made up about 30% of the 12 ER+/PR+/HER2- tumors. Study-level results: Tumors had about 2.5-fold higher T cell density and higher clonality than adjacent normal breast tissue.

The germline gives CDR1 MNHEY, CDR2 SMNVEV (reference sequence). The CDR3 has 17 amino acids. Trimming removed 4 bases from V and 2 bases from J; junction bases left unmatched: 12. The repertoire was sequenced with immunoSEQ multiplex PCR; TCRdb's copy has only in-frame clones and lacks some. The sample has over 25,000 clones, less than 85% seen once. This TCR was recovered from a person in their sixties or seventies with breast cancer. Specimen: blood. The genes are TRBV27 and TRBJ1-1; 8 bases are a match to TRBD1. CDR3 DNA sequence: TGTGCCAGCAGTTCCACCCTCCGGACAGGGCTAAACACTGAAGCTTTCTTT. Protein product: CASSSTLRTGLNTEAFF.